The present T cell receptor (beta chain) was sequenced within a study of blood T cell repertoires in COVID-19. On the study more broadly: The origin of the acute and convalescent COVID-19 samples was the United States, Italy and Spain.

Methods used by the authors: Quantification of nucleated cells was approximated via reference gene primer amplification. Some clones are missing from TCRdb's copy, which holds only in-frame ones; the method was immunoSEQ multiplex PCR. V and J calls plus clone size are reproduced from that table; the DNA served to infer D and trimming. The sample lists over 150,000 clones; 90% to 95% were seen once. In this sample, this clone turned up once. The CDR3 runs 16 residues. V lost 8 bases and J lost 3; bases outside the gene matches: 12. Per germline, CDR1 MNHNY and CDR2 SVGAGI (reference sequence). The genes are TRBV6-6 and TRBJ2-3; TRBD1 agrees at 9 bases. This clonotype originated in a man aged 50-60 years with acute or convalescent COVID-19. The specimen sequenced was peripheral blood. CDR3 DNA: TGTGCCAGCTACCTAATTTCCGGGACAGGGACAGATACGCAGTATTTT. Amino acids: CASYLISGTGTDTQYF.